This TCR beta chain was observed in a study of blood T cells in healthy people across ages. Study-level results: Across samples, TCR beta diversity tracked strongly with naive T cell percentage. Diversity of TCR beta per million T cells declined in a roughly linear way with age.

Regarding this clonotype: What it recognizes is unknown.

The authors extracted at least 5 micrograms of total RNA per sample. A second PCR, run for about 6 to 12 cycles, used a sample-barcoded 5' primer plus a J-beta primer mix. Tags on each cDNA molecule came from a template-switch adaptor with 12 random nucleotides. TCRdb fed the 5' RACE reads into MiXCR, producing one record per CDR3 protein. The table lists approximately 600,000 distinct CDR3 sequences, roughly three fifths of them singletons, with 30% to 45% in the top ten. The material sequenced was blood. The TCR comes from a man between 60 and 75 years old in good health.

DNA of the CDR3: TGTGCCAGCTCACCATCCCTAGTCTTTGAGCAGTTCTTC. This translates into CASSPSLVFEQFF. The rearrangement uses TRBV18 and TRBJ2-1; D is unclear. Trimming removed 2 bases at V and 9 bases at J, with 11 bases between. This CDR3 is built from 13 residues. Germline CDR1 reads KGHSH; CDR2 reads LQKENI.